This T cell receptor (beta chain) was retrieved from a study of blood T cell repertoires in COVID-19 (TCRdb year 2020). Regarding the study in general: Samples from collaborators originated in the United States, Italy and Spain and spanned both the acute and convalescent phases of COVID-19. Sample metadata almost always included a de-identified subject ID, COVID-19 status, age in years and sex. The dataset comprised deeply sampled blood TCRbeta repertoires from subjects exposed to, actively infected with, or recovered from COVID-19. A freely available public database, intended as a resource for researchers studying the immune response to SARS-CoV-2, is where the repertoires were released. The prospective study material was composed of cDNA or gDNA derived from T cells, B-cell-depleted T cells, or PBMCs. Where available, HLA class I and class II types were obtained from metadata supplied by the sample provider rather than from assay-based typing. Samples were obtained from the ongoing ImmuneRACE study (first 160 participants) and from about 1,300 subjects provided by 6 global collaborators.

What the work shows at the level of the full study, not this receptor alone: The amount of clinical and demographic metadata varied by source and participant and was provided uncurated.

Participants in the prospective study were aged 18 to 89 years, lived in approximately 26 United States geographic areas, and enrolled through a virtual design. In the prospective study, participants were assigned to cohorts based on the clinical history participants reported in a screening survey and a study questionnaire. Mobile phlebotomists in the prospective study collected whole blood, serum and a nasopharyngeal or oropharyngeal swab from every participant. Additional blood draws and questionnaires over an approximately two-month period could optionally be provided by prospective study participants. Before DNA extraction, blood samples from the prospective study were shipped at room temperature or frozen. As concerns this clone: Its antigen is currently not known. Base qualities are missing; no much larger clone stands one base away.

Measured from the cysteine to the phenylalanine, the CDR3 is 15 residues long. Just the 45-base CDR3 DNA is kept, in frame starting at base 1. V is cut back by 3 bases and J by 3 bases, with 4 bases in the junction unmatched. The germline V gene encodes CDR1 SGHVS and CDR2 FQNEAQ. TCRbeta CDR3 regions were amplified from genomic DNA by means of the immunoSEQ Assay, a bias-controlled multiplex PCR. The source study handled its data this way. Within the assay, amplification of reference gene primers was used to estimate how many nucleated cells each sample contained. To quantify the absolute abundance of each unique TCRbeta CDR3 rearrangement, sequence reads were collapsed and filtered. Productive Simpson clonality was computed per sample as the square root of Simpson's diversity index over productive rearrangements. Drawn from immuneACCESS, this table holds only the in-frame rearrangements with V and J called that TCRdb kept. Clones are partly lost; checked studies trace under half to an unresolved V gene and leave the rest unexplained. The V and J calls and clone size were taken over from that table, and D and trimming were inferred from the DNA. The sample table holds roughly 360,000 clones, of which around nine tenths were seen once. The ten largest clones take up 0.9% to 1% of the sample.

Sample: PBMCs or T cells enriched from blood (not recorded which). The chain is assembled from TRBV7-8 and TRBJ2-7; 11 bases in the middle match TRBD1. The sequence came from a woman younger than 45 with acute COVID-19. The CDR3 region: CASSFGTGGLYEQYF. The sequenced DNA: TGTGCCAGCAGCTTTGGGACAGGGGGTCTCTACGAGCAGTACTTC.